These 18 T cell receptor beta chains originate from one sample sequenced in a study of blood T cells in healthy people across ages. A second PCR, run for roughly 7 to 12 cycles, used a sample-barcoded 5' primer plus a J-beta primer mix. Via MiXCR, TCRdb re-called the 5' RACE reads, giving one row per CDR3 protein. The sample has 1.5 million to 2 million distinct CDR3 sequences; about 30% are singletons. The sequencing sample was made of blood. The receptors derive from a woman in her 30s in good health.

This clonotype occurred a few times. Here the CDR3 reads CASSFQQGGTGPLHF. CDR3 DNA: TGTGCCAGCAGTTTCCAACAGGGAGGAACGGGTCCCCTCCACTTT. V gene TRBV6-5 combines with J gene TRBJ1-6, with D perhaps TRBD1 (6 bases). The V gene's germline CDR1 is MNHEY and CDR2 SVGAGI. V lost 4 bases and J 13 bases, leaving 20 bases between the germline ends. CDR3 size: 15 residues.

The V call is TRBV12-3 or TRBV12-4, the J call TRBJ1-1, with a tentative D call TRBD1 (6 bases). Trimming pared 6 bases from V and 5 bases from J, leaving 19 bases between. The CDR3 covers 15 residues. The CDR3 is CASSHLRDKVTEAFF. The CDR3 region has the DNA TGTGCCAGCAGCCACCTCCGGGACAAAGTGACTGAAGCTTTCTTT.

The table lists this clonotype with a few counts. This chain connects TRBV20-1 to TRBJ1-5; no firm D call. Germline V gene lookup returns CDR1 DFQATT and CDR2 SNEGSKA (reference sequence). This CDR3 is built from 13 residues. The CDR3 is CRSHRRARQPQHF. CDR3 in DNA: TGCAGATCACATCGGCGCGCTCGACAGCCCCAGCATTTT.

The table lists this clonotype with a few counts. The rearrangement links TRBV30 to TRBJ2-3; no reliable D call. This CDR3 contains 11 residues. The V gene's germline CDR1 is GTSNPN and CDR2 SVGIG (reference sequence). Trimming pared 4 bases from V and 4 bases from J, leaving 6 bases between. CDR3 region: CAWNRADTQYF. The CDR3 region has the DNA TGTGCCTGGAACCGGGCAGATACGCAGTATTTT.

The V and J genes are TRBV12-3 or TRBV12-4 and TRBJ2-5, with D possibly matching TRBD2 (5 bases). The CDR3 is 16 amino acids. V lost 3 bases, J lost 5 bases, and 19 bases lay in between. The CDR3 DNA reads TGTGCCAGCAGTTTCGGACTCGCCCCGGACCTGGAGACCCAGTACTTC. This codes for CASSFGLAPDLETQYF.

Of note for this clonotype: This is likely a read error, given that the CDR3 carries no conserved phenylalanine or tryptophan at its end. V usage is TRBV7-2 and J usage is TRBJ2-6, with 9 bases matching TRBD1. Germline V lookup: CDR1 SGHTA, CDR2 FQGNSA. This CDR3 is built from 18 residues. The V gene end was trimmed by 2 bases and the J gene end by 0 bases; junction bases not matched to a gene: 5. The CDR3 sequence is CASSLQGQGLSGANVLTV. The CDR3 DNA sequence: TGTGCCAGCAGCTTACAGGGACAGGGCCTCTCTGGGGCCAACGTCCTGACTGTC.

The sample holds a few counts of this clonotype. This chain uses TRBV29-1 with TRBJ2-1; D possibly corresponds to TRBD1 (6 bases). The CDR3 has 14 residues. The germline V gene has CDR1 SQVTM and CDR2 ANQGSEA. V was trimmed by 4 bases and J by 3 bases, leaving 13 bases between them. In nucleotides, the CDR3 is TGCAGCGTTGCCGACAGGTACGACTACAATGAGCAGTTCTTC. Protein: CSVADRYDYNEQFF.

This clonotype was observed a few times. This chain links TRBV7-3 with TRBJ1-6; D is unresolved. Trimming pared 5 bases from V and 7 bases from J, leaving 12 bases between. The CDR3 is made up of 14 amino acids. CDR1 is SGHTA and CDR2 is FQGTGA in the germline V gene. CDR3 in amino acids: CASSVGSENSPLHF. In nucleotides, the CDR3 is TGTGCCAGCAGCGTCGGGTCCGAGAATTCACCCCTCCACTTT.

This chain joins TRBV5-1 and TRBJ2-1; the D gene could be TRBD1 or TRBD2 (6 bases each). CDR1 SGHRS and CDR2 YFSETQ come from the germline V gene. V was clipped by 4 bases and J by 4 bases, with 15 bases between them. This CDR3 is built from 15 residues. CDR3 sequence: CASSPQWGAYNEQFF. The CDR3 DNA sequence: TGCGCCAGCAGCCCCCAGTGGGGGGCTTACAATGAGCAGTTCTTC.

With regard to this clonotype: A much larger clone differs by one base, so this may be a read error. The CDR3 is CASEGREAYNEQYF. The CDR3 DNA reads TGTGCCAGCGAGGGGCGGGAGGCCTACAATGAGCAGTACTTC. The chain carries TRBV7-2 and TRBJ2-1; TRBD2 matches 8 bases. The J call may not be correct, given that the DNA end is closer to TRBJ2-7. The CDR3 has 14 residues. The germline gives CDR1 SGHTA, CDR2 FQGNSA.

The chain links TRBV18 to TRBJ2-5; 7 bases fit TRBD2. The J call is in doubt because the DNA end fits TRBJ2-7 better. The V gene's germline CDR1 is KGHSH and CDR2 LQKENI. The length of the CDR3 is 15 residues. In nucleotides, the CDR3 is TGTGCCAGCTCACGAAGGGGAGGGGATAGGTACGAGCAGTACTTC. It translates to CASSRRGGDRYEQYF.

The chain couples TRBV20-1 to TRBJ1-2; TRBD1 is a possible D gene (6 bases). The CDR3 extends over 14 amino acids. Trimming stripped 5 bases from V and 5 bases from J, with 18 bases between. Germline V gives CDR1 DFQATT, CDR2 SNEGSKA (reference sequence). The chain's CDR3 is CSADKTGAPYGYTF. The CDR3 DNA follows: TGCAGTGCTGACAAGACGGGGGCCCCTTATGGCTACACCTTC.

This clonotype was seen ten or more times. This chain links TRBV12-3 or TRBV12-4 with TRBJ1-2; D is unclear. The CDR3 covers 14 residues. V dropped 0 bases and J dropped 3 bases, with 8 bases sitting between them. Here the CDR3 reads CASSLAGRDYGYTF. CDR3 sequence (DNA): TGTGCCAGCAGTTTAGCAGGAAGGGACTATGGCTACACCTTC.

This clonotype was recorded at least ten times. The chain is built from TRBV5-1 and TRBJ1-6; the D is unclear. The V end was cut by 2 bases, the J end by 10 bases, with 13 bases between. There are 14 residues in the CDR3. CDR1 and CDR2 (germline): SGHRS, YFSETQ. The CDR3 nucleotides read TGCGCCAGCAGCTTATCCGGGGTAGGGTCACCCCTCCACTTT. It specifies CASSLSGVGSPLHF.

The CDR3 coding sequence is TGTGCCAGCAGCCCACGGCCAGGATCGAACACTGAAGCTTTCTTT. The encoded protein is CASSPRPGSNTEAFF. The gene calls are TRBV7-9 and TRBJ1-1; D remains unclear. The V gene lost 5 bases and the J gene lost 1 base, with 14 bases spanning the gap. CDR3 length: 15 residues. Germline lookup yields CDR1 SEHNR and CDR2 FQNEAQ (reference sequence).

There are many counts of this clonotype. The V and J genes are TRBV27 and TRBJ1-2; no clear D. Looked up from germline, CDR1 is MNHEY and CDR2 is SMNVEV (reference sequence). V was shortened by 0 bases and J by 4 bases, with 6 bases between the two germline ends. This CDR3 spans 13 amino acids. CDR3 amino acids: CASSLSRSYGYTF. Here the CDR3 DNA reads TGTGCCAGCAGTTTATCCAGGAGCTATGGCTACACCTTC.

This clonotype was observed a handful of times. The V and J genes are TRBV27 and TRBJ1-1, with a possible D match to TRBD1 (6 bases). Germline assignment: CDR1 MNHEY and CDR2 SMNVEV (reference sequence). Trimming stripped 5 bases from V and 4 bases from J, with 17 bases between. This CDR3 region has 15 residues. Here the CDR3 DNA reads TGTGCCAGCAGTCCGGCCTCCAGGGGCGGCACTGAAGCTTTCTTT. Translated, it gives CASSPASRGGTEAFF.

This clonotype has only a few counts. The chain has TRBV6-1 and TRBJ2-1, with 8 positions matching TRBD2. In germline, CDR1 is MNHNS, CDR2 SASEGT. The trim removed 6 bases at V and 3 bases at J, leaving 4 bases unmatched. The CDR3 totals 14 residues. This chain's CDR3 is CASSVAGNYNEQFF. The CDR3 bases are TGTGCCAGCAGCGTAGCGGGAAACTACAATGAGCAGTTCTTC.